This T cell receptor beta chain was documented in a study of T cell clonotyping in hematopoietic cell transplantation. Study results and limitations: Pathologically expanded recipient clonotypes increased progressively from day 30 to day 180 as diversity fell.

As regards this clone: The antigen remains undetermined.

The V gene end was trimmed by 0 bases and the J gene end by 2 bases; junction bases not matched to a gene: 8. Germline CDR1 MGHRA, CDR2 YSYEKL. The CDR3 extends over 18 amino acids. Libraries were prepared by immunoSEQ multiplex PCR; TCRdb keeps only in-frame clonotypes and omits some of them. The repertoire consists of 13,000 or so clones, with roughly 89% occurring once and the leading ten covering less than 9%. This clonotype was obtained from a female patient in her forties or fifties who had an allogeneic stem cell transplant from an unrelated donor, so the T cells may come from the graft donor. Some clones in this sample may be carry-over from other donors' samples. The chain is built from TRBV4-1 and TRBJ1-2, with 11 bases aligning to TRBD1. This specimen was PBMCs, taken 100 days after allogeneic stem cell transplant. The CDR3 reads CASSQDFARTGGNYGYTF. The DNA for the CDR3 is TGCGCCAGCAGCCAAGACTTCGCCCGGACAGGGGGCAACTATGGCTACACCTTC.